This T cell receptor (beta chain) was captured by sequencing in a study of blood T cell repertoires in COVID-19. Study-level information: Italy, Spain and the United States were the sources of the convalescent and acute COVID-19 samples. The analysed material was cDNA or gDNA that came from T cells, B-cell-depleted T cells, or PBMCs.

Original methodology: From reference gene primer amplification, estimates of nucleated cell counts were derived. Measured with immunoSEQ multiplex PCR; TCRdb has only the in-frame clones, and not every one. The D gene and trimming were derived from the DNA, and the V and J assignments and clone size from that table. The table shows fewer than 100,000 clones, with 80% occurring only once. Germline CDR1 reads MNHEY; CDR2 reads SMNVEV (reference sequence). The CDR3 is made up of 16 amino acids. The V segment lost 5 bases and the J segment 7 bases; nucleotides outside the gene matches: 9. The TCR originated in a woman in her 70s with acute or convalescent COVID-19. J is TRBJ2-1 and V is TRBV27; the match to TRBD2 covers 12 bases. The sequencing input was peripheral blood. The CDR3 DNA follows: TGTGCCAGCAGTCCCCGTCTAGCGGGAGGGCGGAATGAGCAGTTCTTC. Translating gives CASSPRLAGGRNEQFF.